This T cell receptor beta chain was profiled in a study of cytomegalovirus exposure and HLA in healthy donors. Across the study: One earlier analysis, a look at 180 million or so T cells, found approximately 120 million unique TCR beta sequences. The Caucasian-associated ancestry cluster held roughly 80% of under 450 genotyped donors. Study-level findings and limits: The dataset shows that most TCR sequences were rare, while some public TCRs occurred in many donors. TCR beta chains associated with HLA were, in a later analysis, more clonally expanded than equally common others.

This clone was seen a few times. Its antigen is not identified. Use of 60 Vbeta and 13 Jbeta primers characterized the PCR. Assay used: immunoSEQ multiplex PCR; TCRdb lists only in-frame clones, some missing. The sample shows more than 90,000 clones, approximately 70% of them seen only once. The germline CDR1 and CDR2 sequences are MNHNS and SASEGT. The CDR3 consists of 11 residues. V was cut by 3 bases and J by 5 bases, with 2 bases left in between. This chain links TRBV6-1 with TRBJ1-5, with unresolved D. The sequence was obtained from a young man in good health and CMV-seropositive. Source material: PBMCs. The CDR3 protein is CASSDYQPQHF. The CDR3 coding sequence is TGTGCCAGCAGTGACTATCAGCCCCAGCATTTT.